What follows are 30 T cell receptor beta chains derived from one specimen sequenced in a study of T cell responses to AZD1222 COVID-19 vaccine (dated by TCRdb to about 2021). Library preparation used the immunoSEQ multiplex PCR assay. This is the immuneACCESS table as TCRdb keeps it, with only in-frame sequences that have V and J called. A part of the clones is gone; compared with another copy, unresolved V genes explain less than half, and the rest is unexplained. The sample records about 120,000 clones, around 87% of which are singletons. Together, the top ten hold roughly 4% of the sample. The sample's time point label is to be understood as: baseline before first vaccination. The source material was peripheral blood, sampled on day 0 of AZD1222 vaccination. The origin of the receptors is an adult in good health.

This chain connects TRBV9 to TRBJ1-3, with no clear D. Germline CDR1 is SGDLS and CDR2 is YYNGEE. Between the trimmed V and J ends, which lost 0 bases and 0 bases, there was a span of 7 bases. The CDR3 consists of 15 residues. In nucleotides, the CDR3 is TGTGCCAGCAGCGTAGGGCAGTACTCTGGAAACACCATATATTTT. This encodes CASSVGQYSGNTIYF. The full variable domain, with the rest looked up from reference TRBV9 and TRBJ1-3, is DSGVTQTPKHLITATGQRVTLRCSPRSGDLSVYWYQQSLDQGLQFLIQYYNGEERAKGNILERFSAQQFPDLHSELNLSSLELGDSALYFCASSVGQYSGNTIYFGEGSWLTVV.

This sequence joins TRBV6-1 and TRBJ1-1, with D possibly being TRBD1 (5 bases). Germline V gene lookup returns CDR1 MNHNS and CDR2 SASEGT. V lost 2 bases and J lost 2, with 27 bases in between. This CDR3 has 20 amino acids. The CDR3 reads CASSEPPADSWRAVNTEAFF. CDR3 nucleotides: TGTGCCAGCAGTGAACCCCCCGCTGACAGTTGGAGGGCCGTAAACACTGAAGCTTTCTTT.

The CDR3 DNA reads TGTGCCAGCAGTTTAGAGGGAGATGGCCCCCAGCATTTT. This encodes CASSLEGDGPQHF. The rearrangement joins TRBV12-3 or TRBV12-4 to TRBJ1-5; D is uncertain. V gave up 1 base and J gave up 10 bases, with 11 bases separating them. The CDR3 extends over 13 amino acids.

The chain uses TRBV13 and TRBJ1-2; D is perhaps TRBD1 (6 bases). CDR3 size: 15 residues. Germline CDR1 reads PRHDT; CDR2 reads FYEKMQ (reference sequence). Trimming pared 5 bases from V and 3 bases from J, leaving 16 bases between. The chain's CDR3 is CASSRVKGGDYGYTF. Written as DNA, the CDR3 is TGTGCCAGCAGCCGGGTCAAAGGGGGGGACTATGGCTACACCTTC.

In nucleotides, the CDR3 is TGTGCCAGCAGGAGTGTGAGAGAAAAACTGTTTTTT. It codes for CASRSVREKLFF. J is TRBJ1-4 and V is TRBV12-3 or TRBV12-4; D is undetermined. Trimming removed 6 bases from V and 8 bases from J, with 10 bases in between. The CDR3 is 12 residues long.

The chain is built from TRBV18 and TRBJ1-3, with TRBD1 as a possible D gene (6 bases). CDR3 length: 14 amino acids. Trimming removed 4 bases from V and 4 bases from J, with 11 bases in between. Germline V gene sequence: CDR1 KGHSH, CDR2 LQKENI. CDR3 loop: CASSQGVLGNTIYF. The CDR3 DNA reads as TGTGCCAGCTCACAGGGGGTTCTCGGAAACACCATATATTTT.

The chain employs TRBV3-1 (or the pseudogene TRBV3-2) and TRBJ2-7, with D possibly TRBD2 on 5 matching bases. This CDR3 spans 11 amino acids. Germline CDR1 and CDR2: LGHDT and YNNKEL (reference sequence). V was pared by 3 bases and J by 7 bases, with 7 bases between. CDR3 in amino acids: CASSQGGEQYF. The CDR3 coding sequence is TGTGCCAGCAGCCAGGGCGGGGAGCAGTACTTC.

This chain uses TRBV11-2 with TRBJ2-3; D unresolved. The CDR3 loop spans 15 amino acids. Trimming pared 1 base from V and 0 bases from J, leaving 8 bases between. From germline, CDR1 is SGHAT and CDR2 FQNNGV. DNA of the CDR3: TGTGCCAGCAGCTTAGTCGGCGGCAGCACAGATACGCAGTATTTT. Translated, it gives CASSLVGGSTDTQYF.

V and J are TRBV9 and TRBJ2-5; D possibly corresponds to TRBD1 (6 bases). The CDR3 is 17 residues long. Germline values: CDR1 SGDLS, CDR2 YYNGEE. Trimming stripped 4 bases from V and 3 bases from J, with 22 bases between. For the CDR3, the DNA is TGTGCCAGCAGCATTGATCCGGGACAAACTGTCAAAGAGACCCAGTACTTC. As protein: CASSIDPGQTVKETQYF.

J is TRBJ1-4 and V is TRBV27; no reliable D call. There are 14 residues in the CDR3. The germline V gene encodes CDR1 MNHEY and CDR2 SMNVEV (reference sequence). Trimming pared 3 bases from V and 2 bases from J, leaving 7 bases between. The CDR3 DNA reads TGTGCCAGCAGTTTCAAGGGCACTAATGAAAAACTGTTTTTT. Its protein product is CASSFKGTNEKLFF.

The rearrangement joins TRBV7-3 to TRBJ1-1; no definite D call. Trimming stripped 2 bases from V and 4 bases from J, with 11 bases between. The germline CDR1 and CDR2 sequences are SGHTA and FQGTGA. This CDR3 region has 14 residues. In nucleotides, the CDR3 is TGTGCCAGCAGCTTATCTTCGGCTGGCACTGAAGCTTTCTTT. Protein: CASSLSSAGTEAFF.

The CDR3 here is CASSASPSTDTQYF. CDR3 in DNA: TGTGCCAGCAGCGCCAGCCCAAGCACAGATACGCAGTATTTT. The chain recombines TRBV9 with TRBJ2-3; no reliable D call. The CDR3 consists of 14 residues. From germline, CDR1 is SGDLS and CDR2 YYNGEE. V lost 3 bases to trimming and J lost 0 bases, with 8 bases between them.

This clone was recorded once. V is TRBV10-3 and J is TRBJ2-1; 10 bases align to TRBD2. Trimming at V came to 11 bases and at J to 4 bases, leaving 8 bases not matched to a gene. From germline, CDR1 is ENHRY and CDR2 SYGVKD. This CDR3 region has 14 residues. In nucleotides, the CDR3 is TGTGCCGCGTGGACTAGCGGAGGTTACAATGAGCAGTTCTTC. Translated: CAAWTSGGYNEQFF.

J is TRBJ1-1 and V is TRBV9; no clear D gene. Per germline, CDR1 SGDLS and CDR2 YYNGEE. With 0 bases removed from V and 3 bases from J, the gap between germline ends came to 6 bases. The CDR3 has 13 amino acids. The DNA for the CDR3 is TGTGCCAGCAGCGTAGCTAGGGACACTGAAGCTTTCTTT. It translates to CASSVARDTEAFF.

Only a few counts were recorded for this clone. The chain is built from TRBV19 and TRBJ1-2; the D is unclear. From germline, CDR1 is LNHDA and CDR2 SQIVND (reference sequence). This CDR3 is built from 15 residues. Between the trimmed V and J ends, which lost 1 base and 6 bases, there was a span of 15 bases. The CDR3 nucleotides read TGTGCCAGTAGTATAGCCCCAGGATCCCGGGATGGCTACACCTTC. This sequence encodes CASSIAPGSRDGYTF.

This clone is a singleton in its sample. The V call is TRBV30, the J call TRBJ1-1; 9 bases fit TRBD1. V gave up 5 bases and J gave up 5 bases; unmatched junction bases: 6. The length of the CDR3 is 13 residues. In germline, CDR1 is GTSNPN, CDR2 SVGIG (reference sequence). The CDR3 is CAWLTGGQTEAFF. The CDR3 nucleotides read TGTGCCTGGTTAACAGGGGGCCAAACTGAAGCTTTCTTT.

This rearrangement joins TRBV19 to TRBJ1-1; 9 bases line up with TRBD1. V lost 6 bases, J lost 8 bases, and 7 bases stayed unmatched. The CDR3 runs to 13 residues. Germline V gene sequence: CDR1 LNHDA, CDR2 SQIVND (reference sequence). CDR3 DNA: TGTGCCAGTAGCCGACAGGGGGTGGGGGAAGCTTTCTTT. Translated, it gives CASSRQGVGEAFF. The full variable domain, in which reference TRBV19 and TRBJ1-1 provide the parts outside the CDR3, is DGGITQSPKYLFRKEGQNVTLSCEQNLNHDAMYWYRQDPGQGLRLIYYSQIVNDFQKGDIAEGYSVSREKKESFPLTVTSAQKNPTAFYLCASSRQGVGEAFFGQGTRLTVV.

This chain connects TRBV11-3 to TRBJ1-1; D not certain. Germline V lookup: CDR1 SGHNT, CDR2 YENEEA. V dropped 5 bases and J dropped 0 bases, with 7 bases sitting between them. This CDR3 has 13 residues. CDR3 sequence: CASSALVNTEAFF. The CDR3 nucleotides are TGTGCCAGCAGCGCCCTTGTGAACACTGAAGCTTTCTTT.

V usage is TRBV5-1 and J usage is TRBJ2-7, with D perhaps TRBD1 (7 bases). Trimming took off 3 bases at V and 4 bases at J, with 17 bases between the two ends. From germline, CDR1 is SGHRS and CDR2 YFSETQ. This CDR3 has 15 amino acids. The CDR3 DNA reads as TGCGCCAGCAGCTACCCGGGGCAGGGGGGATACGAGCAGTACTTC. It codes for CASSYPGQGGYEQYF.

V is TRBV7-2 and J is TRBJ1-2, with TRBD1 matching over 9 bases. The germline V gene has CDR1 SGHTA and CDR2 FQGNSA. This CDR3 has 13 residues. V dropped 5 bases and J dropped 8; count of bases not matched to a gene: 6. In DNA form, the CDR3 reads TGTGCCAGCAGCGCGACAGGGGGGGAGGGCTACACCTTC. Translated: CASSATGGEGYTF. Supplemented by reference TRBV7-2 and TRBJ1-2, the full variable domain reads GAGVSQSPSNKVTEKGKDVELRCDPISGHTALYWYRQSLGQGLEFLIYFQGNSAPDKSGLPSDRFSAERTGGSVSTLTIQRTQQEDSAVYLCASSATGGEGYTFGSGTRLTVV.

The V and J genes are TRBV5-1 and TRBJ2-5; 9 bases are a match to TRBD1. The CDR3 has 17 residues. The V gene end was trimmed by 4 bases and the J gene end by 2 bases; junction bases not matched to a gene: 12. The germline gives CDR1 SGHRS, CDR2 YFSETQ. Here the CDR3 DNA reads TGCGCCAGCAGCCTGGAACAGGGGGCGACCCCTCAAGAGACCCAGTACTTC. As protein: CASSLEQGATPQETQYF. Together with reference TRBV5-1 and TRBJ2-5, the CDR3 gives the full variable domain: KAGVTQTPRYLIKTRGQQVTLSCSPISGHRSVSWYQQTPGQGLQFLFEYFSETQRNKGNFPGRFSGRQFSNSRSEMNVSTLELGDSALYLCASSLEQGATPQETQYFGPGTRLLVL.

The V call is TRBV6-4, the J call TRBJ2-3; TRBD2 aligns across 9 bases. The junction had 3 bases not matched to a gene; V was cut back by 2 bases and J by 3 bases. The CDR3 runs 15 residues. Germline V CDR1 and CDR2: MRHNA, SNTAGT. CDR3 loop: CASSDMAGGTDTQYF. The DNA for the CDR3 is TGTGCCAGCAGTGACATGGCGGGGGGGACAGATACGCAGTATTTT.

The chain recombines TRBV3-1 (or the pseudogene TRBV3-2) with TRBJ2-6; weak D call: TRBD2 (5 bases). This CDR3 is 16 amino acids long. Trimming left V 4 bases short and J 1 base short, with 11 bases between. The germline V gene encodes CDR1 LGHDT and CDR2 YNNKEL (reference sequence). The CDR3: CASSPLPGSGANVLTF. The CDR3 DNA follows: TGTGCCAGCAGCCCGCTGCCGGGGTCTGGGGCCAACGTCCTGACTTTC.

This clone was counted only a few times. This chain links TRBV7-9 with TRBJ1-3; no reliable D call. V dropped 3 bases and J dropped 4 bases, with 4 bases sitting between them. The germline CDR1 and CDR2 sequences are SEHNR and FQNEAQ (reference sequence). This CDR3 region has 12 residues. This CDR3 is CASSFGGNTIYF. CDR3 DNA: TGTGCCAGCAGCTTTGGGGGAAACACCATATATTTT.

The CDR3 loop is CASSLGQSPLHF. The CDR3 DNA follows: TGTGCCAGTAGTCTAGGCCAGTCACCCCTCCACTTT. This chain links TRBV19 with TRBJ1-6; D ambiguous. The CDR3 spans 12 residues. Deletions cut 5 bases from V and 10 bases from J, with 9 bases between. Germline V CDR1 and CDR2: LNHDA, SQIVND (reference sequence).

This clone showed up just once. The gene calls are TRBV7-3 and TRBJ2-5; possibly TRBD2 for D (5 bases). The ends were cut back, 5 bases at V and 5 bases at J, with 9 bases in the middle. Germline V gene lookup returns CDR1 SGHTA and CDR2 FQGTGA. The CDR3 loop spans 12 amino acids. The CDR3 region has the DNA TGTGCCAGCAGCCGGGGTGGGGAGACCCAGTACTTC. Amino acid sequence: CASSRGGETQYF.

The chain is built from TRBV7-2 and TRBJ2-7, with 9 bases fitting TRBD1. V gave up 1 base and J gave up 6 bases; unmatched junction bases: 10. CDR3 size: 16 residues. Germline loops: CDR1 SGHTA, CDR2 FQGNSA. The CDR3 DNA follows: TGTGCCAGCAGCTTAGGGGTGGACAGGGGTCGGATCGAGCAGTACTTC. Amino acids: CASSLGVDRGRIEQYF.

The sample holds one count of this clone. V and J are TRBV7-9 and TRBJ2-3; 10 nucleotides match TRBD1. The CDR3 totals 16 residues. J gave up 2 bases and V 5 bases, and 7 bases lay outside the gene matches. Germline values: CDR1 SEHNR, CDR2 FQNEAQ (reference sequence). The CDR3 loop reads CASSQRQGAFTDTQYF. CDR3 bases: TGTGCCAGCAGCCAGCGACAGGGGGCGTTCACAGATACGCAGTATTTT.

The chain uses TRBV6-4 and TRBJ2-3; 10 nucleotides align to TRBD1. V lost 3 bases, J lost 1 base, and 7 bases stayed unmatched. The germline V gene has CDR1 MRHNA and CDR2 SNTAGT. This CDR3 is built from 17 residues. The CDR3 reads CASSERTGGFGTDTQYF. The CDR3 DNA reads TGTGCCAGCAGTGAGCGGACAGGGGGTTTTGGCACAGATACGCAGTATTTT.

DNA for the CDR3: TGTGCCTCGACCGACCAACATGGCTACACCTTC. Translating it yields CASTDQHGYTF. This chain links TRBV6-5 with TRBJ1-2, with D unclear. In germline, CDR1 is MNHEY, CDR2 SVGAGI. The germline V and J ends were trimmed by 11 bases and 6 bases, with 13 bases remaining between them. This CDR3 is built from 11 residues.